This is a list of T cell receptor beta chains from one sample in a study of cytomegalovirus exposure and HLA in healthy donors. Measured with immunoSEQ multiplex PCR; TCRdb has only the in-frame clones, and not every one. The table has under 200,000 clones, around 86% seen once. Specimen: PBMCs. These receptors were collected from a human donor in good health. The CDR3 runs from the conserved cysteine through the conserved F or W. The D gene is left open where the match is weak. Not all rows give a size; the values are once, few, many and, for expanded clones, a class.

clone size | J gene | V gene | D gene | CDR3 protein | CDR3 DNA
. | TRBJ2-7 | TRBV7-8 | TRBD1 | CASSTGQGLCEQYF | TGTGCCAGCAGCACAGGACAGGGATTGTGCGAGCAGTACTTC
. | TRBJ2-1 | TRBV4-3 | . | CASSQGGREPNEQFF | TGCGCCAGCAGCCAAGGGGGGCGAGAGCCCAATGAGCAGTTCTTC
. | TRBJ2-3 | TRBV20-1 | . | CSALTTTQYF | TGCAGTGCTTTAACGACAACGCAGTATTTT
. | TRBJ2-1 | TRBV7-6 | TRBD1 | CASSFAVRDRVHNEQFF | TGTGCCAGCAGCTTCGCAGTCCGGGACAGGGTACACAATGAGCAGTTCTTC
. | TRBJ1-1 | TRBV5-1 | . | CASSWGEESEAFF | TGCGCCAGCAGCTGGGGCGAGGAATCTGAAGCTTTCTTT
once | TRBJ1-2 | TRBV27 | . | CASSSQRSYGYTF | TGTGCCAGCAGTTCTCAGAGGTCGTATGGCTACACCTTC
once | TRBJ2-3 | TRBV7-3 | . | CASSLAPAGGADTQYF | TGTGCCAGCAGCTTAGCCCCAGCAGGCGGGGCAGATACGCAGTATTTT
. | TRBJ2-1 | TRBV7-2 | TRBD2 | CASSFDPGLVAYNEQFF | TGTGCCAGCAGCTTCGATCCGGGACTAGTGGCCTACAATGAGCAGTTCTTC
. | TRBJ2-5 | TRBV19 | TRBD2 | CASSIDRSGGDQETQYF | TGTGCCAGTAGTATAGATCGGAGCGGGGGGGACCAAGAGACCCAGTACTTC
few | TRBJ1-1 | TRBV6-6 | . | CASSQTGEAFF | TGTGCCAGCAGTCAAACAGGGGAAGCTTTCTTT
. | TRBJ2-3 | TRBV6-6 | . | CASSTRVETGTDTQYF | TGTGCCAGCAGCACCCGAGTCGAGACCGGGACAGATACGCAGTATTTT
. | TRBJ2-1 | TRBV7-9 | TRBD2 | CASSLGGSEQFF | TGTGCCAGCAGCTTGGGGGGGTCAGAGCAGTTCTTC
few | TRBJ2-2 | TRBV4-3 | . | CASSQDRSNTGELFF | TGCGCCAGCAGCCAAGACAGGTCGAACACCGGGGAGCTGTTTTTT
. | TRBJ1-2 | TRBV7-9 | TRBD1 | CASSPRGQGVANYGYTF | TGTGCCAGCAGCCCAAGGGGACAGGGGGTTGCTAACTATGGCTACACCTTC
. | TRBJ2-3 | TRBV6-5 | TRBD2 | CASSYWASGDTQYF | TGTGCCAGCAGTTACTGGGCTAGCGGGGATACGCAGTATTTT
. | TRBJ1-1 | TRBV6-5 | . | CASSYSRNTEAFF | TGTGCCAGCAGTTACTCCAGGAACACTGAAGCTTTCTTT
. | TRBJ2-7 | TRBV7-2 | TRBD1 | CASSLAGRGLYEQYF | TGTGCCAGCAGCTTAGCGGGCAGGGGGCTTTACGAGCAGTACTTC
. | TRBJ1-2 | TRBV5-4 | TRBD1 | CASSSDREGRTYGYTF | TGTGCCAGCAGCTCGGACAGGGAGGGGAGAACCTATGGCTACACCTTC
. | TRBJ1-1 | TRBV6-5 | . | CASFAGYTTEAFF | TGTGCCAGCTTTGCGGGTTATACGACTGAAGCTTTCTTT
. | TRBJ2-1 | TRBV7-9 | TRBD2 | CASSQLAGGLREQFF | TGTGCCAGCAGCCAACTAGCGGGGGGGCTTCGGGAGCAGTTCTTC
few | TRBJ1-5 | TRBV6-1 | . | CASSAGFNQPQHF | TGTGCCAGCAGTGCAGGGTTTAATCAGCCCCAGCATTTT
. | TRBJ1-1 | TRBV4-2 | . | CASRQGGAGTEAFF | TGTGCCAGCAGACAAGGGGGAGCCGGCACTGAAGCTTTCTTT
. | TRBJ1-4 | TRBV7-2 | TRBD1 | CASSSHGGGPNEKLFF | TGTGCCAGCAGCTCACACGGAGGGGGCCCAAATGAAAAACTGTTTTTT
. | TRBJ1-1 | TRBV2 | . | CASSEGRGSTEAFF | TGTGCCAGCAGTGAGGGCAGGGGAAGCACTGAAGCTTTCTTT
once | TRBJ2-1 | TRBV28 | TRBD1 | CASSLSPRGLDEQFF | TGTGCCAGCAGTTTGAGTCCCAGGGGGCTGGATGAGCAGTTCTTC
. | TRBJ2-1 | TRBV10-1 | TRBD2 | CASSARGGNEQFF | TGCGCCAGCAGTGCAAGGGGAGGGAATGAGCAGTTCTTC
. | TRBJ1-2 | TRBV4-2 | TRBD1 | CASSQTGDRGYTF | TGTGCCAGCAGCCAAACAGGGGATAGAGGCTACACCTTC
few | TRBJ2-3 | TRBV2 | TRBD2 | CASSDEAGADTQYF | TGTGCCAGCAGTGATGAAGCGGGGGCAGATACGCAGTATTTT
. | TRBJ1-2 | TRBV2 | TRBD1 | CASSSTGPCGYTF | TGTGCCAGCAGTTCGACAGGGCCATGCGGCTACACCTTC
. | TRBJ2-1 | TRBV11-2 | TRBD2 | CASSFLAGAYGANEQFF | TGTGCCAGCAGCTTCCTAGCGGGGGCCTACGGGGCTAATGAGCAGTTCTTC
. | TRBJ1-2 | TRBV5-6 | . | CASSGRAYRPGNKYGYTF | TGTGCCAGCAGCGGACGGGCCTACAGACCGGGAAATAAATATGGCTACACCTTC
few | TRBJ1-2 | TRBV5-6 | TRBD1 | CASSLWQGAGYTF | TGTGCCAGCAGCTTGTGGCAGGGGGCTGGCTACACCTTC
. | TRBJ2-3 | TRBV7-9 | . | CASSLGSGTDTQYF | TGTGCCAGCAGCTTAGGATCAGGCACAGATACGCAGTATTTT
. | TRBJ1-6 | TRBV6-5 | TRBD1 | CASSYSGTGPNSPLHF | TGTGCCAGCAGTTACTCGGGGACAGGACCAAATTCACCCCTCCACTTT
. | TRBJ1-1 | TRBV4-3 | TRBD1 | CASSQDRLQGAVNTEAFF | TGCGCCAGCAGCCAAGATCGCCTACAGGGGGCGGTAAACACTGAAGCTTTCTTT
. | TRBJ2-2 | TRBV13 | TRBD1 | CASSPGQGYTGELFF | TGTGCCAGCAGCCCAGGACAGGGTTACACCGGGGAGCTGTTTTTT
. | TRBJ2-1 | TRBV4-1 | TRBD1 | CASSHNRQGPFF | TGCGCCAGCAGCCATAATAGACAGGGTCCGTTCTTC
. | TRBJ1-1 | TRBV2 | TRBD1 | CASSEVGRGKPEAFF | TGTGCCAGCAGTGAAGTGGGCAGGGGGAAACCTGAAGCTTTCTTT
few | TRBJ2-1 | TRBV7-9 | . | CASSLDRSSYNEQFF | TGTGCCAGCAGCTTAGACCGGAGCTCCTACAATGAGCAGTTCTTC
once | TRBJ1-4 | TRBV27 | . | CASSPRTDLRTNEKLFF | TGTGCCAGCAGTCCCCGGACAGACCTTAGGACTAATGAAAAACTGTTTTTT
. | TRBJ2-5 | TRBV5-6 | . | CASQMGRETQYF | TGTGCCAGCCAAATGGGGAGAGAGACCCAGTACTTC
. | TRBJ1-6 | TRBV6-1 | TRBD1 | CASNYEQGAYSPLHF | TGTGCCAGCAATTATGAACAGGGGGCTTATTCACCCCTCCACTTT
. | TRBJ1-1 | TRBV2 | . | CASSESIGQLNSEAFF | TGTGCCAGCAGTGAGTCTATAGGACAGTTGAACTCTGAAGCTTTCTTT
. | TRBJ2-7 | TRBV4-2 | TRBD2 | CASSQDLAGGPYEQYF | TGTGCCAGCAGCCAAGATTTGGCGGGGGGGCCTTACGAGCAGTACTTC
. | TRBJ2-3 | TRBV14 | TRBD2 | CASSRGLAGGWWDTQYF | TGTGCCAGCAGCCGTGGACTAGCGGGGGGATGGTGGGATACGCAGTATTTT
. | TRBJ2-5 | TRBV4-3 | TRBD2 | CASSHSGLAVYQETQYF | TGCGCCAGCAGCCATTCGGGACTAGCGGTTTACCAAGAGACCCAGTACTTC